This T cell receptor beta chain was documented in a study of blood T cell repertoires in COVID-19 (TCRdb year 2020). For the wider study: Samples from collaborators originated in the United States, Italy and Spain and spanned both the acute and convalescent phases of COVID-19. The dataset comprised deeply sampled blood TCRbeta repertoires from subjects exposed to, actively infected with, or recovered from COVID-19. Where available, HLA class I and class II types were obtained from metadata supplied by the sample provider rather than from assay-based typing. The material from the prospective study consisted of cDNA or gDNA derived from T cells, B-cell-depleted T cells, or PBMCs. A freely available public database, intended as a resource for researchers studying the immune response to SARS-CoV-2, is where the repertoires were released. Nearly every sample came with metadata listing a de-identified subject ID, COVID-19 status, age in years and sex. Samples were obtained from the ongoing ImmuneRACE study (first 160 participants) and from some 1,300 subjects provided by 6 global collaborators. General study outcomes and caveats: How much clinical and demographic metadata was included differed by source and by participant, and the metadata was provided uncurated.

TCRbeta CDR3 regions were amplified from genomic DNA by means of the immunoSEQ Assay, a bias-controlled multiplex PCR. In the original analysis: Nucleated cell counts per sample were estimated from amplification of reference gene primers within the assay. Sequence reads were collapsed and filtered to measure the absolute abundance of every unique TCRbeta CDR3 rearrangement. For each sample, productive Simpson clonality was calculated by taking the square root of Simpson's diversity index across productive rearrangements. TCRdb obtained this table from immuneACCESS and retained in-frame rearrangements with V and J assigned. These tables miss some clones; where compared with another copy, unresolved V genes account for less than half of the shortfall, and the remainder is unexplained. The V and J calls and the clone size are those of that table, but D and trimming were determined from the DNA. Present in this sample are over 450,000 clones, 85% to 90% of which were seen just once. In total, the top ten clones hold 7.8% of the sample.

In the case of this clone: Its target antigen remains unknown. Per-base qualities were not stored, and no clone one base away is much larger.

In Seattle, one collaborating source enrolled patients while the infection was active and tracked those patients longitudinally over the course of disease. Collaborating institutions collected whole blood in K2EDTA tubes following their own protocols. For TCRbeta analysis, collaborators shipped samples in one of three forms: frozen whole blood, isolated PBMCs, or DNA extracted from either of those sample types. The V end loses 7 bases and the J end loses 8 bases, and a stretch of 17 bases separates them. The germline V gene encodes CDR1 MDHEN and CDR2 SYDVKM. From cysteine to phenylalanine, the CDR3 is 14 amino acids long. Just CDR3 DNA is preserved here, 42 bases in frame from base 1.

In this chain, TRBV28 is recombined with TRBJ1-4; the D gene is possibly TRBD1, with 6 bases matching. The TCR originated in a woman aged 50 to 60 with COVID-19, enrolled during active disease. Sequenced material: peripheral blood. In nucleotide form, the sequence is TGTGCCAGCAAATTACAGGGTTTTAGGGAAAAACTGTTTTTT. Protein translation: CASKLQGFREKLFF.